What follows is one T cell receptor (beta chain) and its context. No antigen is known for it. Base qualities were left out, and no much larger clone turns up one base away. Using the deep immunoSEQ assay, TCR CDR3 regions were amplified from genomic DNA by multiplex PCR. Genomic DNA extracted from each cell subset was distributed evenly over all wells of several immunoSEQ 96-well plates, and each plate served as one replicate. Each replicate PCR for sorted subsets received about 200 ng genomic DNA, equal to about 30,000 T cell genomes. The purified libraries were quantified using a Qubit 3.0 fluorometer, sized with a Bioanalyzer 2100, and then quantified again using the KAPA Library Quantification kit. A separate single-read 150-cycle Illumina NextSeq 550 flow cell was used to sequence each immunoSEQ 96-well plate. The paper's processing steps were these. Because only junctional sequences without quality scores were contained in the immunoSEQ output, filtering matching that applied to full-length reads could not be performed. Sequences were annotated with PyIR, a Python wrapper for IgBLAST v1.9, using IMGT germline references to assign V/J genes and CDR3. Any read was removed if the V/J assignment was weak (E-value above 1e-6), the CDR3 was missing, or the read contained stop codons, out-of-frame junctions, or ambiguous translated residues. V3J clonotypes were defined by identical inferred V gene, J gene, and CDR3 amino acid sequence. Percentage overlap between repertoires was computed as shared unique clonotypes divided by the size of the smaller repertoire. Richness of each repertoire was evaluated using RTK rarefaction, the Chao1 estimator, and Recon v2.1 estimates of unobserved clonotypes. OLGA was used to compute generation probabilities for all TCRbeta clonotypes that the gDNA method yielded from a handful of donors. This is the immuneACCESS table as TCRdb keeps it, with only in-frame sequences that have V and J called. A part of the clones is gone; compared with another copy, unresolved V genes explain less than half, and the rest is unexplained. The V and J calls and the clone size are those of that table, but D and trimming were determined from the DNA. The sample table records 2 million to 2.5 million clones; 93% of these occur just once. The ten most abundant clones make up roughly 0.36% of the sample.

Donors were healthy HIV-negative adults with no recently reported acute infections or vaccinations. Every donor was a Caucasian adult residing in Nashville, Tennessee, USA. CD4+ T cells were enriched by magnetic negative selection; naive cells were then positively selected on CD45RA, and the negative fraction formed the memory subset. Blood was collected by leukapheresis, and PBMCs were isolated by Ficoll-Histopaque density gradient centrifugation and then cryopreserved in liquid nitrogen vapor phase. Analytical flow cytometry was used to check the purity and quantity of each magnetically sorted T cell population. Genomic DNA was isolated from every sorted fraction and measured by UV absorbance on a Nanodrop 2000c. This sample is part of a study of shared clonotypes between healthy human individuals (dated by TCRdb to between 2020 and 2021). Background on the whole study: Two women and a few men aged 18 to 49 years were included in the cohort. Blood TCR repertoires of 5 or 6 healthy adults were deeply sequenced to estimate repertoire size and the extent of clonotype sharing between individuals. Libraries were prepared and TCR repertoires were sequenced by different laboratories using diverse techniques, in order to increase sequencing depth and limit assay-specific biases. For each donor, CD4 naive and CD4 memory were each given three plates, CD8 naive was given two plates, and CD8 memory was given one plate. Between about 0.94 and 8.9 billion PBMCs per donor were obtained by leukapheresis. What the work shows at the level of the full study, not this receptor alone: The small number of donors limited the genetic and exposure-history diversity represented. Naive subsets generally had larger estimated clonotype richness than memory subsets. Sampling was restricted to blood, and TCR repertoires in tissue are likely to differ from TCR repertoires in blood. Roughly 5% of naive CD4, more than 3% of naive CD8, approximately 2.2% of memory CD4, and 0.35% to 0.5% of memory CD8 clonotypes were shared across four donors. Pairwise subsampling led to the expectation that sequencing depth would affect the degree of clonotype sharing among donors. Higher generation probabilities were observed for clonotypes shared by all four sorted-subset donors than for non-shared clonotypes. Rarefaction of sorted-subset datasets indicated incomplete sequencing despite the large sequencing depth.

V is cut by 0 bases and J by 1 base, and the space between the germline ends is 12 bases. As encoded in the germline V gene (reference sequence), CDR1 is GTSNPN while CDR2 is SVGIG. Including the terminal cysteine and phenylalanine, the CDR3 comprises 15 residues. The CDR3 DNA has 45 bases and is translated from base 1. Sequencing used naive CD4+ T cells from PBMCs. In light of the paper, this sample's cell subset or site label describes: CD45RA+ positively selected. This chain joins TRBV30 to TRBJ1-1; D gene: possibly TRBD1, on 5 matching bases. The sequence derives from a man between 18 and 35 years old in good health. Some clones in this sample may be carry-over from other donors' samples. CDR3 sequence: CAWSVGTTSNTEAFF. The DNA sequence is TGTGCCTGGAGTGTCGGGACCACCTCGAACACTGAAGCTTTCTTT.